The 18 T cell receptor beta chains below were found in one sample sequenced in a study of post-analysis software for immune sequencing data. Study-wide results and caveats: Comparison of patients with controls showed roughly five TRBV segments more frequent in patients, TRBV5-6, TRBV5-1 and TRBV20-1 among them.

Carried by the TCR beta cDNA libraries were unique molecular identifiers. TCRdb recomputed calls from the PCR reads with MiXCR, one row per CDR3 protein. The repertoire has hundreds of thousands of distinct CDR3 sequences, around 40% of them found once; the top ten carry more than 1.5%. The antigens these receptors bind are not known. Sequenced input: blood. The receptors here all came from a girl aged 10 to 17 with multiple sclerosis.

This clonotype was seen a handful of times. The genes are TRBV5-1 and TRBJ2-3, with a weak D call TRBD1 (5 bases). The CDR3 is 15 amino acids. V dropped 1 base and J dropped 1 base, with 10 bases sitting between them. CDR1 and CDR2 (germline): SGHRS, YFSETQ. CDR3 protein: CASSLLGAGTDTQYF. CDR3 coding DNA: TGCGCCAGCAGCTTGTTAGGGGCAGGCACAGATACGCAGTATTTT.

This clonotype was observed at least ten times. The V call is TRBV20-1, the J call TRBJ2-3; 11 bases agree with TRBD2. The V and J ends lost 0 bases and 4 bases, in that order; junction bases with no gene match: 12. The CDR3 extends over 18 amino acids. Germline CDR1 and CDR2: DFQATT and SNEGSKA (reference sequence). The CDR3: CSARDPYPSSGGPDTQYF. CDR3 bases: TGCAGTGCTAGAGATCCTTACCCCTCTAGCGGGGGGCCAGATACGCAGTATTTT.

This clonotype was detected a few times. The genes are TRBV11-2 and TRBJ2-3, with 7 bases that match TRBD1. The V gene end was trimmed by 5 bases and the J gene end by 3 bases; junction bases not matched to a gene: 8. From germline, CDR1 is SGHAT and CDR2 FQNNGV. There are 15 residues in the CDR3. CDR3 sequence (DNA): TGTGCCAGCAGCGGAAACAGGGGACCGACAGATACGCAGTATTTT. It is translated as CASSGNRGPTDTQYF.

This clonotype was seen a handful of times. The chain couples TRBV5-1 to TRBJ2-1, with D possibly TRBD2 on 5 matching bases. V was trimmed by 0 bases and J by 5 bases, leaving 9 bases between them. Germline lookup yields CDR1 SGHRS and CDR2 YFSETQ. The CDR3 runs 14 residues. DNA for the CDR3: TGCGCCAGCAGCTTGGGAGGGAAGGACAATGAGCAGTTCTTC. Translation gives CASSLGGKDNEQFF.

The rearrangement joins TRBV12-3 or TRBV12-4 to TRBJ1-4; 7 bases map to TRBD1. The V gene end was trimmed by 3 bases and the J gene end by 0 bases; junction bases not matched to a gene: 4. The CDR3 runs 16 residues. The CDR3, as DNA: TGTGCCAGCAGTTTGGCAGGGGGTACAACTAATGAAAAACTGTTTTTT. This encodes CASSLAGGTTNEKLFF.

CDR3 coding DNA: TGTGCCAGCAGACGTGCGGCCAGGGACGAGCAGTACTTC. It codes for CASRRAARDEQYF. The gene calls are TRBV14 and TRBJ2-7; tentatively, D is TRBD1 (5 bases). V lost 6 bases, J lost 5 bases, and 14 bases lay in between. Looked up from germline, CDR1 is SGHDN and CDR2 is FVKESK. This CDR3 has 13 amino acids.

The V gene is TRBV7-9, the J gene TRBJ2-7, with a possible D match to TRBD2 (6 bases). The germline V gene encodes CDR1 SEHNR and CDR2 FQNEAQ (reference sequence). Trimming took off 4 bases at V and 2 bases at J, with 12 bases between the two ends. The length of the CDR3 is 14 residues. CDR3 protein: CASSSSGLPYEQYF. The CDR3 bases are TGTGCCAGCAGCTCCAGCGGGCTCCCCTACGAGCAGTACTTC.

The chain links TRBV30 to TRBJ2-5, with D unclear. The germline gives CDR1 GTSNPN, CDR2 SVGIG (reference sequence). Trimming removed 0 bases at V and 4 bases at J, with 9 bases between. The CDR3 covers 13 residues. CDR3 loop: CAWSVSARETQYF. The CDR3 DNA sequence: TGTGCCTGGAGTGTATCAGCGCGAGAGACCCAGTACTTC.

V gene TRBV6-5 combines with J gene TRBJ1-4; D possibly corresponds to TRBD1 (6 bases). CDR1 is MNHEY, CDR2 SVGAGI, per germline. Trimming pared 6 bases from V and 4 bases from J, leaving 15 bases between. This CDR3 contains 15 residues. DNA of the CDR3: TGTGCCAGCAGCCTTACTGACAGGAGTAATGAAAAACTGTTTTTT. As protein: CASSLTDRSNEKLFF.

The J gene is TRBJ2-1, the V gene TRBV15; 11 bases agree with TRBD2. Germline V CDR1 and CDR2: LNHNV, YYDKDF (reference sequence). With V trimmed by 0 bases and J by 9 bases, 10 bases remained unmatched. The CDR3 has 17 amino acids. The CDR3 sequence is CATSRDLAGGRVAEQFF. DNA for the CDR3: TGTGCCACCAGCAGAGATTTAGCGGGGGGGCGGGTGGCTGAGCAGTTCTTC. The entire variable domain, with the rest obtained from reference TRBV15 and TRBJ2-1, is as follows: DAMVIQNPRYQVTQFGKPVTLSCSQTLNHNVMYWYQQKSSQAPKLLFHYYDKDFNNEADTPDNFQSRRPNTSFCFLDIRSPGLGDTAMYLCATSRDLAGGRVAEQFFGPGTRLTVL.

This clonotype was picked up a small number of times. The chain combines TRBV5-6 with TRBJ2-1; D perhaps matches TRBD1 (6 bases). The CDR3 loop spans 11 amino acids. Trimming shortened V by 6 bases and J by 13 bases, and 14 bases separated the two germline ends. In germline, CDR1 is SGHDT, CDR2 YYEEEE. CDR3 nucleotide sequence: TGTGCCAGCAACCACAGGGTCTCTCAGTTCTTC. It is translated as CASNHRVSQFF.

This chain uses TRBV12-3 or TRBV12-4 with TRBJ2-7; TRBD1 is a possible D gene (6 bases). The CDR3 totals 15 residues. Trimming stripped 3 bases from V and 3 bases from J, with 15 bases between. The CDR3 nucleotides read TGTGCCAGCAGTTTTTATAACAGGGAAGTCTACGAGCAGTACTTC. This gives the protein CASSFYNREVYEQYF.

This chain joins TRBV24-1 and TRBJ1-1; D is undetermined. This CDR3 is 14 amino acids long. Between the trimmed V and J ends, which lost 6 bases and 4 bases, there was a span of 14 bases. CDR1 and CDR2 (germline): KGHDR, SFDVKD. The CDR3 DNA is TGTGCCACCAGTAATTACGGACGGTTCACTGAAGCTTTCTTT. Amino acids: CATSNYGRFTEAFF.

V and J are TRBV4-1 and TRBJ1-2; D possibly corresponds to TRBD1 (6 bases). Germline-derived CDR1 and CDR2 are MGHRA and YSYEKL. The CDR3 totals 16 residues. V lost 0 bases to trimming and J lost 7 bases, with 18 bases between them. The CDR3 loop reads CASSQEIGRGASGYTF. Written as DNA, the CDR3 is TGCGCCAGCAGCCAAGAAATCGGAAGGGGGGCTAGTGGCTACACCTTC.

This clonotype was observed a handful of times. The J gene is TRBJ1-5, the V gene TRBV24-1, with TRBD1 matching over 7 bases. The J segment lost 5 bases and the V segment lost 0 bases, leaving 6 bases of the junction unmatched. The length of the CDR3 is 16 residues. Germline V gene lookup returns CDR1 KGHDR and CDR2 SFDVKD. As DNA, the CDR3 is TGTGCCACCAGTGATTTGCGACAGGGTCTCCATCAGCCCCAGCATTTT. It yields the protein CATSDLRQGLHQPQHF.

V usage is TRBV5-6 and J usage is TRBJ2-3, with 9 nucleotides matching TRBD2. Trimming took 9 bases from V and 2 from J; bases not matched to a gene: 4. CDR1 and CDR2 (germline): SGHDT, YYEEEE. This CDR3 region has 13 residues. The CDR3 protein is CATSGVYTDTQYF. The CDR3 DNA reads as TGTGCCACTAGCGGGGTCTACACAGATACGCAGTATTTT.

This clonotype has more than one count but fewer than ten. J is TRBJ2-5 and V is TRBV5-1; 8 bases fit TRBD2. The CDR3 spans 14 residues. V lost 6 bases, J lost 2 bases, and 6 bases stayed unmatched. Germline loops: CDR1 SGHRS, CDR2 YFSETQ. The CDR3, as DNA: TGCGCCAGCACCTATAGCGGGGAACAAGAGACCCAGTACTTC. This sequence encodes CASTYSGEQETQYF.

V usage is TRBV6-5 and J usage is TRBJ1-4, with 7 bases fitting TRBD1. The CDR3 has 13 amino acids. V lost 9 bases, J lost 2 bases, and 3 bases stayed unmatched. Germline CDR1 MNHEY, CDR2 SVGAGI. The CDR3 sequence is CASKQGTNEKLFF. CDR3 in DNA: TGTGCCAGTAAACAGGGGACTAATGAAAAACTGTTTTTT.